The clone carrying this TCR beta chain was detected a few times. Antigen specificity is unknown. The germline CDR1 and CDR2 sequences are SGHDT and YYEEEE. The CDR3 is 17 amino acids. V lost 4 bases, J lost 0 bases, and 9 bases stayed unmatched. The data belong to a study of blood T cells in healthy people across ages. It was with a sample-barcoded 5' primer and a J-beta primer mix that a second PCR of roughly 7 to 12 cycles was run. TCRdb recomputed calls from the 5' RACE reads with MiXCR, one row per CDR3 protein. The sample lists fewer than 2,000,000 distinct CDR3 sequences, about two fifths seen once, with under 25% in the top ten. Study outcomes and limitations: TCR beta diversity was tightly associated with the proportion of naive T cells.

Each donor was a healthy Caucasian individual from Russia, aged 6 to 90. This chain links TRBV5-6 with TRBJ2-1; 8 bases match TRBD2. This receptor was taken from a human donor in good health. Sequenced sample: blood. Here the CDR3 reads CASSAGGSGGSYNEQFF. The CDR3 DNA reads TGTGCCAGCAGCGCCGGGGGGAGCGGGGGCTCCTACAATGAGCAGTTCTTC.